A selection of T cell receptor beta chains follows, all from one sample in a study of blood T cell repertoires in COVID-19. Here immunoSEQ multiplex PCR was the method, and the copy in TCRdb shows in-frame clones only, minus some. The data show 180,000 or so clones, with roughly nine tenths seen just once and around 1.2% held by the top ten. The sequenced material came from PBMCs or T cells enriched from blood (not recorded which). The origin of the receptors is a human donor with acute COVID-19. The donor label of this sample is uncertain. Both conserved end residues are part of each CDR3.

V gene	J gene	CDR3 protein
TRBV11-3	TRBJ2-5	CASSLMRTVQETQYF
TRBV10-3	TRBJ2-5	CAISVGGRETQYF
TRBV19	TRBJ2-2	CASSKAAGTSGGELFF
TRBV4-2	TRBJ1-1	CASIIQTGEDTEAFF
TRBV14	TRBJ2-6	CASSLLGGSSGANVLTF
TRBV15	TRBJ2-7	CATSLTPDGTYEQYF
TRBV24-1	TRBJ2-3	CATSDFRAGERTDTQYF
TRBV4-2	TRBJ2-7	CASSRGLAGPERQYF
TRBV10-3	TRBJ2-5	CAIRGQPGETQYF
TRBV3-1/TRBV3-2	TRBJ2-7	CASSQDLTGGSYEQYF
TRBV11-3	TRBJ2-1	CASSLGSSGNEQFF
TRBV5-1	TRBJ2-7	CASSPPLAGGKYEQYF
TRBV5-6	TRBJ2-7	CASSSRQGSFLYEQYF
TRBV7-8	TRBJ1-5	CASSRGPGIQPQHF
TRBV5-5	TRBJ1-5	CASSWTGLGQPQHF
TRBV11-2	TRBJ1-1	CASRRIGDIEAFF
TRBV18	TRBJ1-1	CASSPQGSTEAFF
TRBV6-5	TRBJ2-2	CASSYSWAGGELFF
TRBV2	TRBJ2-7	CASRPGTGPYEQYF
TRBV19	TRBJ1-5	CASRGQAGSNQPQHF
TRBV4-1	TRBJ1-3	CASSLGYGSGNTIYF
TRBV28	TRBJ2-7	CASSLTGRGWKEQYF